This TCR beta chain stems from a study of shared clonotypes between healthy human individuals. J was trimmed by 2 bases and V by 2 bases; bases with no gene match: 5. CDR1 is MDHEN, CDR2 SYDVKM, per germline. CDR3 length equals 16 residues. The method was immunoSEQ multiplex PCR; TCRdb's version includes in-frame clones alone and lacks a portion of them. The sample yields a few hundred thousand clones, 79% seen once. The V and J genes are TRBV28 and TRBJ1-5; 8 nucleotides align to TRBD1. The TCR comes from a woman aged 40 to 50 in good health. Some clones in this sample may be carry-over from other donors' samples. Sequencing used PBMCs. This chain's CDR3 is CASSLPDRGGNQPQHF. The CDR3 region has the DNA TGTGCCAGCAGTTTACCCGACAGGGGAGGCAATCAGCCCCAGCATTTT.